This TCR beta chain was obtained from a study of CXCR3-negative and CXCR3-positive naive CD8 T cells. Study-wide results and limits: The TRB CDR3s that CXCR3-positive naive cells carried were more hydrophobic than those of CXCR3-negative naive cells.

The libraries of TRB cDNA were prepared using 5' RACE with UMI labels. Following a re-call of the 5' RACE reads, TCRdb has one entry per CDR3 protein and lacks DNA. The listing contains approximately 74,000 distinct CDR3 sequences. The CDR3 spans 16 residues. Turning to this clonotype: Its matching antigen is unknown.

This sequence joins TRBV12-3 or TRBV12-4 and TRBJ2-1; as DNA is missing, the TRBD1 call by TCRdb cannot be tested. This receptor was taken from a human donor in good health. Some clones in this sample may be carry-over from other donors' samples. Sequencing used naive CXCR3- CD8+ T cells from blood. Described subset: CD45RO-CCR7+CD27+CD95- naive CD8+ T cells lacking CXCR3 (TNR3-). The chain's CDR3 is CASSPGGLALYNEQFF.